This T cell receptor beta chain was sequenced during a study of T cells in Graves' hyperthyroidism and ophthalmopathy. Broader study findings: For ophthalmopathy, model prediction preceded onset by a median about 6.2 months.

TCR beta CDR3 sequences were amplified from RNA transcripts. The HTBI primer set drove a first-round RT-PCR of the TCR CDR3. Each CDR3 protein is one row after TCRdb ran MiXCR on the multiplex PCR reads. The table shows about 290,000 distinct CDR3 sequences, with approximately 15% occurring only once. This clonotype has ten or more counts. Its antigen is still unknown. An absence of ophthalmopathy progression within 18 months meant stable Graves' hyperthyroidism. With a duration under 2 months, the hyperthyroidism was newly diagnosed in patients aged 18 to 65. Patients with uncontrolled infections, other autoimmune diseases, pregnancy or lactation were excluded. The V end lost 5 bases, the J end lost 5 bases, and 18 bases lay between the germline ends. CDR1 is MDHEN and CDR2 is SYDVKM in the germline V gene. The CDR3 loop spans 15 amino acids.

The sample consisted of blood. This TCR came from a woman between 35 and 50 years old with Graves' hyperthyroidism. The chain has TRBV28 and TRBJ1-2; D not certain. In DNA, the CDR3 is TGTGCCAGCAGTACCAATCAGGTAGTGGGATATGGCTACACCTTC. As protein: CASSTNQVVGYGYTF.